This TCR beta chain came from a study of OX40 agonist ivuxolimab in advanced cancers. Background on the study: Three dose-escalation patients had partial responses: one with hepatocellular carcinoma and two with cutaneous melanoma. Findings of the study overall: The authors did not determine the antigen specificity of the expanded peripheral T cells.

Remarks on this clone: Its specificity is unknown.

The CDR3 covers 15 residues. Deletions cut 7 bases from V and 2 bases from J, with 15 bases between. Germline CDR1 reads MNHNY; CDR2 reads SVGAGI (reference sequence). On cycle 4 day 1 and cycle 7 day 1, as well as at baseline, blood was sampled. This table comes from immunoSEQ multiplex PCR, and its TCRdb copy is limited to in-frame clones, with some not included. The sample lists 40,000 to 60,000 clones, approximately 90% seen once, with around half in the top ten. V gene TRBV6-6 combines with J gene TRBJ1-3; D uncertain. This sequence was found in an adult with an advanced solid tumor such as melanoma, head and neck, liver or kidney cancer. The input for sequencing was CD4+ or CD8+ T cells sorted from blood, taken in a trial of the OX40 agonist ivuxolimab. CDR3 in amino acids: CASNKELAAGNTIYF. CDR3 nucleotide sequence: TGTGCCAGCAATAAGGAGCTGGCGGCTGGAAACACCATATATTTT.